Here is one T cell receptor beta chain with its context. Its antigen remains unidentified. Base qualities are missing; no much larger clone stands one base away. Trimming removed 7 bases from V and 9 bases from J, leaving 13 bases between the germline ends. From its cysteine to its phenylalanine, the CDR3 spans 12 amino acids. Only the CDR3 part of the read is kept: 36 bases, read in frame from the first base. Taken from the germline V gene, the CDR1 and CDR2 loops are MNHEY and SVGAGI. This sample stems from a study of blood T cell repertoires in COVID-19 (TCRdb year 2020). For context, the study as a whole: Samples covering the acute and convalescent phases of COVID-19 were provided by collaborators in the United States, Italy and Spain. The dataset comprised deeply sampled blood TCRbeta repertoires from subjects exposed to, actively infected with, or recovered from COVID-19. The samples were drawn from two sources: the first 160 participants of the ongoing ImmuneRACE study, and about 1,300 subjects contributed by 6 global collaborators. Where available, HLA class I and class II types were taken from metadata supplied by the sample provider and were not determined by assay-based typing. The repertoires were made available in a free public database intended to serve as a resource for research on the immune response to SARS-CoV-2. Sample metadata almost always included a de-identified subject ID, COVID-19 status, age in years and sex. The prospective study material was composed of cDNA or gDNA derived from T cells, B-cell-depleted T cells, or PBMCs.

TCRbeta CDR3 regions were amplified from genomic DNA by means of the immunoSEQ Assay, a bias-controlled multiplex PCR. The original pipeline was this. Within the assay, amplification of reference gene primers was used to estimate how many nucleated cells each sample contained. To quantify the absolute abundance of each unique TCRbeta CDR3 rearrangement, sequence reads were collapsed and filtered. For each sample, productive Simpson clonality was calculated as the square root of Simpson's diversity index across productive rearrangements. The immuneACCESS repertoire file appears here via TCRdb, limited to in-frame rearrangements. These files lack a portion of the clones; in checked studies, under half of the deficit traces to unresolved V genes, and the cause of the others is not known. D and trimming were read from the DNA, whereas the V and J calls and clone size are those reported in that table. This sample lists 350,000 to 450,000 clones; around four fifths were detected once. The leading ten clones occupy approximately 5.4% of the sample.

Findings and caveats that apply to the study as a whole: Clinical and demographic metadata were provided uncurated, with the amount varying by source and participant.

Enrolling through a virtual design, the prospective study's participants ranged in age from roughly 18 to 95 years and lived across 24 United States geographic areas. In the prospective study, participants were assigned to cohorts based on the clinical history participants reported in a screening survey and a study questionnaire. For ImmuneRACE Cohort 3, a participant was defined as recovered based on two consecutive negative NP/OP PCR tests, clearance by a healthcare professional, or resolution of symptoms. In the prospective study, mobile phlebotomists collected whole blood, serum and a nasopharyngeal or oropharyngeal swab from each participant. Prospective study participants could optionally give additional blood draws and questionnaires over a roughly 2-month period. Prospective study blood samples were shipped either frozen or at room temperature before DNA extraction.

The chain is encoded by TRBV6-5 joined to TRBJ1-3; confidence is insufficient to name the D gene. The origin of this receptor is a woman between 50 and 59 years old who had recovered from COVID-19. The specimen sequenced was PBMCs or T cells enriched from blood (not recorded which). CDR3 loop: CASITETLTIYF. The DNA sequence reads TGTGCCAGCATTACCGAGACTCTCACCATATATTTT.